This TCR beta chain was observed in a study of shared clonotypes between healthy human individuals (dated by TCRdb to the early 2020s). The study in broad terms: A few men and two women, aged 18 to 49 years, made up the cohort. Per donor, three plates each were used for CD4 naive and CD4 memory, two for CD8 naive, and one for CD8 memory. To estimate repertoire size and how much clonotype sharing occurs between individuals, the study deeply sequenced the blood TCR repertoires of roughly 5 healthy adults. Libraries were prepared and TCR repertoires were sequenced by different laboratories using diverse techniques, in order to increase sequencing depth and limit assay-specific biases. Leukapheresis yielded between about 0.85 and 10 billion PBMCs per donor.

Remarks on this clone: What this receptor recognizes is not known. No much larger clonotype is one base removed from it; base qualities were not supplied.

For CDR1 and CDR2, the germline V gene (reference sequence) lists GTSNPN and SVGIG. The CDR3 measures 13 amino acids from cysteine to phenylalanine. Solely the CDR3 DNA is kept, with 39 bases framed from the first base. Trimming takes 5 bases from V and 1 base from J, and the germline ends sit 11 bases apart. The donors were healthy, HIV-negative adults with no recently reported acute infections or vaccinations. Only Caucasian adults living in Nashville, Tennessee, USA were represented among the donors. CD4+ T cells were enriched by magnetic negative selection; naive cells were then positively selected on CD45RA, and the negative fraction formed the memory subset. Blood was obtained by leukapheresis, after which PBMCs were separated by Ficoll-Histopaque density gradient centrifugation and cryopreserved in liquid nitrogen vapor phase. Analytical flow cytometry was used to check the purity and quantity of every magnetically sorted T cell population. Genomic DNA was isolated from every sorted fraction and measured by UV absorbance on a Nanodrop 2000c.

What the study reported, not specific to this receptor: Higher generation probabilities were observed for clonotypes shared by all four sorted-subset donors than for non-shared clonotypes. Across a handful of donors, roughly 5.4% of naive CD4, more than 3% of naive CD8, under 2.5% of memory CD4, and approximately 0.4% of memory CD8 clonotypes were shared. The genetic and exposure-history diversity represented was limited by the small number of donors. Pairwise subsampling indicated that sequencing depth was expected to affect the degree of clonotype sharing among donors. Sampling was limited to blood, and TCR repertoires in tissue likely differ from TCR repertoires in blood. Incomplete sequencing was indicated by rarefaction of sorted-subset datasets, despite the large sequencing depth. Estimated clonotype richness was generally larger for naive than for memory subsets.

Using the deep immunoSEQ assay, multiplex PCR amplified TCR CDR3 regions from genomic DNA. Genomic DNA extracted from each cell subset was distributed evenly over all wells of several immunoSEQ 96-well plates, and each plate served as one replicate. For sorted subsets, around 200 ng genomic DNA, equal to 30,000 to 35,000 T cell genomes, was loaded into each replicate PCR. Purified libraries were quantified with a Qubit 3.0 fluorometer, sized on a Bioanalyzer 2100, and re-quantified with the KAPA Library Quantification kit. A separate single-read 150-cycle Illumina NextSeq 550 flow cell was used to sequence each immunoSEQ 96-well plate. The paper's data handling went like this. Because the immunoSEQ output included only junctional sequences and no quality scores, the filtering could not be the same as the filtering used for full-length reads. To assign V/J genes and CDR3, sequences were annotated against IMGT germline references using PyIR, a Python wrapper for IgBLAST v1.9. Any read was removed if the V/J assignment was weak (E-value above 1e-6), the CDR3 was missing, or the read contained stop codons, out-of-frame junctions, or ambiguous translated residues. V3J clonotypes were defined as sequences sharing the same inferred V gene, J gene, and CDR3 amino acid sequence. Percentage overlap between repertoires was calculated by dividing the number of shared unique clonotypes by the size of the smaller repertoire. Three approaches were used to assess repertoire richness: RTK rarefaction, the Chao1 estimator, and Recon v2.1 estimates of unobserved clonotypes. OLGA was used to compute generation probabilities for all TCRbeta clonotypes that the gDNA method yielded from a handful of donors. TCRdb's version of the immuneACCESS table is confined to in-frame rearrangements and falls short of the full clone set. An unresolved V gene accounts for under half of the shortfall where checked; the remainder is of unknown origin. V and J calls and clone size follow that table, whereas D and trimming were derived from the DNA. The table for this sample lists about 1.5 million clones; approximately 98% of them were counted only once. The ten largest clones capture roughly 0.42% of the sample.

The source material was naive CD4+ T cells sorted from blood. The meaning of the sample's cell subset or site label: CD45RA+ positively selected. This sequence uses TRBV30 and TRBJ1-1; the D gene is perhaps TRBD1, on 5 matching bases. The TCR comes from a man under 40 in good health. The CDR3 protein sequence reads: CAWERGANTEAFF. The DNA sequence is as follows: TGTGCCTGGGAAAGGGGCGCGAACACTGAAGCTTTCTTT.